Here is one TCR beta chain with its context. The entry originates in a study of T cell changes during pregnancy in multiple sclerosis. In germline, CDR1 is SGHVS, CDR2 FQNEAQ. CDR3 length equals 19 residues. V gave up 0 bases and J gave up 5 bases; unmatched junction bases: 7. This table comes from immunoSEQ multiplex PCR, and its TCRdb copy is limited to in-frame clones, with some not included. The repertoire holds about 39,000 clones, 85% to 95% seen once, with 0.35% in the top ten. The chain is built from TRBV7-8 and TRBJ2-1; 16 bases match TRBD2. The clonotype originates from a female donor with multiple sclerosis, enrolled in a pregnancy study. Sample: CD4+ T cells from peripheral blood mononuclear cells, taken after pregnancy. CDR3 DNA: TGTGCCAGCAGCTTAGCGCCGGGACTAGCGGGGGGGCCGGACAATGAGCAGTTCTTC. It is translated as CASSLAPGLAGGPDNEQFF.